The 30 T cell receptor beta chains given below trace back to one sample, sequenced in a study of human versus mouse CDR3 diversity and MHC coevolution. Only in-frame clones appear in the TCRdb table, and some are missing; sequencing was by immunoSEQ multiplex PCR. Of about 77,000 clones listed, 80% to 95% are singletons. Specimen: naive CD4+ T cells from blood. Described subset: CD45RO-negative CD62L-positive naive CD4 T cells. The source is a person aged 25-75 years in good health.

V usage is TRBV5-1 and J usage is TRBJ1-3; 8 positions agree with TRBD1. The junction had 10 bases not matched to a gene; V was cut back by 4 bases and J by 4 bases. The germline gives CDR1 SGHRS, CDR2 YFSETQ. This CDR3 has 16 residues. The CDR3, as DNA: TGCGCCAGCAGCACAAAATCAGGGGGCGTCGGAAACACCATATATTTT. It codes for CASSTKSGGVGNTIYF.

The chain combines TRBV6-5 with TRBJ1-1; 9 nucleotides align to TRBD1. Germline V gene lookup returns CDR1 MNHEY and CDR2 SVGAGI. The junction had 5 bases not matched to a gene; V was cut back by 5 bases and J by 1 base. The CDR3 contains 15 residues. The CDR3 loop is CASSGSGQGNTEAFF. DNA of the CDR3: TGTGCCAGCAGTGGCTCGGGACAGGGGAACACTGAAGCTTTCTTT.

This chain connects TRBV4-1 to TRBJ1-6, with TRBD1 identical over 7 bases. The length of the CDR3 is 14 residues. Germline lookup yields CDR1 MGHRA and CDR2 YSYEKL. The trim removed 0 bases at V and 13 bases at J, leaving 6 bases unmatched. In DNA form, the CDR3 reads TGCGCCAGCAGCCAAGATCGAAGGGGGCGGCCCCTCCACTTT. Translating gives CASSQDRRGRPLHF.

This clone was observed a handful of times. The gene calls are TRBV10-3 and TRBJ1-3; D possibly corresponds to TRBD1 (5 bases). The germline CDR1 and CDR2 sequences are ENHRY and SYGVKD. V lost 0 bases, J lost 7 bases, and 13 bases lay in between. The CDR3 is 15 amino acids. This CDR3 is CAISESKGAANTIYF. CDR3 nucleotides: TGTGCCATCAGTGAGTCGAAAGGGGCTGCGAACACCATATATTTT.

In its sample, this clone was seen once. The chain combines TRBV7-9 with TRBJ2-5; 9 bases match TRBD2. After removal of 5 bases from V and 1 base from J, the junction contained 8 bases not matched to a gene. Germline CDR1 is SEHNR and CDR2 is FQNEAQ (reference sequence). The CDR3 spans 16 residues. The CDR3 DNA follows: TGTGCCAGCAGCCTAGGGGCTAGCGGGACCCAAGAGACCCAGTACTTC. Translated: CASSLGASGTQETQYF.

This sequence joins TRBV19 and TRBJ2-5, with D unresolved. Deletions cut 5 bases from V and 2 bases from J, with 15 bases between. The CDR3 runs 15 residues. CDR1 and CDR2 from the germline V gene are LNHDA and SQIVND (reference sequence). CDR3 nucleotide sequence: TGTGCCAGTAGTCTGACCGGGTTCCTTCAAGAGACCCAGTACTTC. Its translation: CASSLTGFLQETQYF.

The genes are TRBV27 and TRBJ2-3; 8 bases align to TRBD1. Germline V CDR1 and CDR2: MNHEY, SMNVEV (reference sequence). V shed 2 bases and J 3 bases; nucleotides not matched to a gene: 7. This CDR3 is built from 16 residues. The CDR3 sequence is CASSLRGQVWTDTQYF. The CDR3 nucleotides are TGTGCCAGCAGTTTAAGGGGACAGGTATGGACAGATACGCAGTATTTT.

This sequence joins TRBV7-2 and TRBJ2-1; D is possibly TRBD2 (6 bases). Trimming removed 5 bases at V and 1 base at J, with 12 bases between. Germline V gives CDR1 SGHTA, CDR2 FQGNSA. This CDR3 is 15 amino acids long. CDR3 nucleotide sequence: TGTGCCAGCAGCCGGGTCAGCGGGTCCTACAATGAGCAGTTCTTC. Protein product: CASSRVSGSYNEQFF.

This chain connects TRBV5-5 to TRBJ2-7; D is possibly TRBD2 (6 bases). V shed 4 bases and J shed 3 bases, with 17 bases lying between them. The CDR3 totals 15 residues. Germline lookup yields CDR1 SGHKS and CDR2 YYEKEE (reference sequence). DNA of the CDR3: TGTGCCAGCAGCACCGCTGGGGCGGGAAGCTACGAGCAGTACTTC. Residues: CASSTAGAGSYEQYF.

The chain couples TRBV5-4 to TRBJ2-1; TRBD2 is a possible D gene (6 bases). CDR1 SGHNT and CDR2 YYREEE come from the germline V gene (reference sequence). The CDR3 extends over 14 amino acids. The V and J ends lost 10 bases and 6 bases respectively, with 20 bases between them. CDR3 sequence reads: CAYGWAGTLNEQFF. CDR3 DNA sequence: TGTGCCTACGGGTGGGCAGGGACTCTCAATGAGCAGTTCTTC.

The rearrangement joins TRBV5-4 to TRBJ2-7, with TRBD1 matching 9 bases. The CDR3 is 12 residues long. The trim removed 4 bases at V and 10 bases at J, leaving 6 bases unmatched. Germline V lookup: CDR1 SGHNT, CDR2 YYREEE (reference sequence). CDR3 DNA: TGTGCCAGCAGCAAAGGACAGGGGAGTCAGTACTTC. Amino acid sequence: CASSKGQGSQYF.

J is TRBJ2-1 and V is TRBV25-1; the match to TRBD1 covers 12 bases. Germline V CDR1 and CDR2: MGHDK, SYGVNS. The ends lost 5 bases at V and 8 bases at J; junction bases unmatched: 13. The CDR3 sequence is 17 residues long. The CDR3 protein is CASSKVPGTGGRDEQFF. The CDR3 DNA follows: TGTGCCAGCAGTAAAGTCCCCGGGACAGGGGGCCGGGATGAGCAGTTCTTC.

The chain is built from TRBV19 and TRBJ1-4; 7 bases line up with TRBD1. CDR1 and CDR2 from the germline V gene are LNHDA and SQIVND (reference sequence). Germline trimming cut 6 bases from V and 7 bases from J; bases unmatched to any gene: 8. The CDR3 runs 14 residues. The DNA for the CDR3 is TGTGCCAGTAGGGAGGGGGCGTCGGGTGAAAAACTGTTTTTT. Residues: CASREGASGEKLFF.

J is TRBJ1-2 and V is TRBV2; D might be TRBD1 (6 bases). V shed 7 bases and J shed 5 bases, with 29 bases lying between them. CDR1 and CDR2 (germline): SNHLY, FYNNEI. This CDR3 region has 18 residues. CDR3 in amino acids: CASTRVTGWRLLWYGYTF. The CDR3 DNA is TGTGCCAGCACGAGGGTTACAGGGTGGCGCCTGTTGTGGTATGGCTACACCTTC.

In its sample, this clone was seen once. The chain couples TRBV19 to TRBJ1-1, with D maybe TRBD1 (5 bases). The length of the CDR3 is 15 residues. With 1 base removed from V and 5 bases from J, the gap between germline ends came to 14 bases. Germline V lookup: CDR1 LNHDA, CDR2 SQIVND (reference sequence). CDR3 amino acids: CASSIAPRKGTEAFF. The CDR3 bases are TGTGCCAGTAGTATAGCACCACGAAAGGGGACTGAAGCTTTCTTT.

The chain carries TRBV7-8 and TRBJ1-4, with TRBD1 as a possible D gene (5 bases). Germline CDR1 and CDR2: SGHVS and FQNEAQ. V shed 5 bases and J shed 8 bases, with 12 bases lying between them. The CDR3 consists of 13 residues. CDR3 sequence (DNA): TGTGCCAGCAGCCGGAAGGGGAACGAAAAACTGTTTTTT. It encodes CASSRKGNEKLFF.

The V gene is TRBV7-2, the J gene TRBJ1-5; 7 bases fit TRBD1. Germline V CDR1 and CDR2: SGHTA, FQGNSA. The junction had 3 bases not matched to a gene; V was cut back by 3 bases and J by 1 base. This CDR3 contains 15 residues. CDR3 sequence (DNA): TGTGCCAGCAGCTTGACAGGGTCGAGCAATCAGCCCCAGCATTTT. Translation: CASSLTGSSNQPQHF. Full variable domain (rest looked up from reference TRBV7-2 and TRBJ1-5): GAGVSQSPSNKVTEKGKDVELRCDPISGHTALYWYRQSLGQGLEFLIYFQGNSAPDKSGLPSDRFSAERTGGSVSTLTIQRTQQEDSAVYLCASSLTGSSNQPQHFGDGTRLSIL.

The CDR3 loop is CASSSGYQPQHF. The CDR3 DNA sequence: TGTGCCAGCAGTTCAGGGTATCAGCCCCAGCATTTT. The rearrangement joins TRBV6-5 to TRBJ1-5; weak D call: TRBD1 (5 bases). In germline, CDR1 is MNHEY, CDR2 SVGAGI. The CDR3 has 12 amino acids. V lost 4 bases and J 5 bases, leaving 6 bases between the germline ends.

The rearrangement uses TRBV19 and TRBJ2-5; 10 bases map to TRBD1. The CDR3 totals 15 residues. Germline V gene lookup returns CDR1 LNHDA and CDR2 SQIVND (reference sequence). Unmatched junction bases numbered 5, after V lost 5 bases and J lost 2 bases. The CDR3 DNA is TGTGCCAGTAGTGCTGGACAGGGGGTACAAGAGACCCAGTACTTC. It yields the protein CASSAGQGVQETQYF.

The CDR3, as DNA: TGTGCCAGCCGATCTCAGCAGGGGGCGATATACGAGCAGTACTTC. It specifies CASRSQQGAIYEQYF. This rearrangement joins TRBV27 to TRBJ2-7; 8 nucleotides agree with TRBD1. The CDR3 consists of 15 residues. Losses at the gene ends were 8 bases for V and 4 bases for J; bases not matched to a gene: 13. Germline-derived CDR1 and CDR2 are MNHEY and SMNVEV (reference sequence).

The V gene is TRBV6-1, the J gene TRBJ2-2; 7 bases match TRBD1. V lost 2 bases, J lost 0 bases, and 3 bases stayed unmatched. CDR3 length: 16 residues. CDR1 MNHNS and CDR2 SASEGT come from the germline V gene. CDR3 amino acids: CASSERTGTNTGELFF. DNA for the CDR3: TGTGCCAGCAGTGAACGGACAGGAACGAACACCGGGGAGCTGTTTTTT.

The chain joins TRBV19 to TRBJ2-7; 9 bases match TRBD1. The germline CDR1 and CDR2 sequences are LNHDA and SQIVND (reference sequence). J was trimmed by 3 bases and V by 4 bases; bases with no gene match: 4. The CDR3 is 14 residues long. Here the CDR3 DNA reads TGTGCCAGTAGTACATCGGGACAGGGCTACGAGCAGTACTTC. Protein sequence: CASSTSGQGYEQYF.

This clone appeared a single time. The gene calls are TRBV7-9 and TRBJ1-1, with D hard to call. This CDR3 region has 13 residues. Deletions cut 2 bases from V and 7 bases from J, with 11 bases between. In germline, CDR1 is SEHNR, CDR2 FQNEAQ (reference sequence). CDR3 bases: TGTGCCAGCAGCTTATCCCCCCTCCTTGAAGCTTTCTTT. Amino acids: CASSLSPLLEAFF.

V usage is TRBV11-2 and J usage is TRBJ2-7; 8 bases align to TRBD1. Trimming cost V 5 bases and J 3 bases; bases outside gene matches: 6. This CDR3 spans 14 amino acids. Germline-derived CDR1 and CDR2 are SGHAT and FQNNGV. CDR3 bases: TGTGCCAGCAGCCCCGGGACAGGAAACTACGAGCAGTACTTC. This translates into CASSPGTGNYEQYF.

V gene TRBV4-1 combines with J gene TRBJ2-3; TRBD2 is a possible D gene (6 bases). The CDR3 is 15 amino acids. The V gene lost 1 base and the J gene lost 6 bases, with 14 bases spanning the gap. Germline assignment: CDR1 MGHRA and CDR2 YSYEKL. CDR3 protein: CASSQVWSSVDTQYF. DNA for the CDR3: TGCGCCAGCAGCCAAGTTTGGTCTAGCGTGGATACGCAGTATTTT.

The chain combines TRBV15 with TRBJ2-7; 7 nucleotides line up with TRBD1. The CDR3 loop spans 14 amino acids. Per germline, CDR1 LNHNV and CDR2 YYDKDF (reference sequence). V was clipped by 5 bases and J by 0 bases; unmatched bases: 4. CDR3 nucleotides: TGTGCCACCAGCCCCCGGGACAGCTCCTACGAGCAGTACTTC. Translated: CATSPRDSSYEQYF.

The CDR3, as DNA: TGCAGCGTTTTAGATTGGGGCAGCAGTGACTATGGCTACACCTTC. It yields the protein CSVLDWGSSDYGYTF. The rearrangement uses TRBV29-1 and TRBJ1-2; perhaps TRBD1 as D (5 bases). CDR1 SQVTM and CDR2 ANQGSEA come from the germline V gene. The V and J ends lost 5 bases and 3 bases respectively, with 19 bases between them. The CDR3 covers 15 residues.

J is TRBJ2-1 and V is TRBV19, with a weak D call TRBD2 (6 bases). Germline V gives CDR1 LNHDA, CDR2 SQIVND (reference sequence). V dropped 4 bases and J dropped 3 bases, with 16 bases sitting between them. This CDR3 has 16 residues. The CDR3 DNA reads as TGTGCCAGTAGTAATTACCCGGGAGTAGTCTACAATGAGCAGTTCTTC. Translated: CASSNYPGVVYNEQFF.

This chain links TRBV14 with TRBJ1-1; maybe TRBD1 (5 bases). The V and J ends lost 2 bases and 2 bases respectively, with 6 bases between them. Germline V gene data show CDR1 as SGHDN and CDR2 as FVKESK. The CDR3 length is 13 residues. CDR3 coding DNA: TGTGCCAGCAGCCAACAGGGAAACACTGAAGCTTTCTTT. It yields the protein CASSQQGNTEAFF. Variable domain in full (rest from reference TRBV14 and TRBJ1-1): EAGVTQFPSHSVIEKGQTVTLRCDPISGHDNLYWYRRVMGKEIKFLLHFVKESKQDESGMPNNRFLAERTGGTYSTLKVQPAELEDSGVYFCASSQQGNTEAFFGQGTRLTVV.

The rearrangement links TRBV6-6 to TRBJ2-7, with D perhaps TRBD2 (7 bases). V shed 0 bases and J shed 8 bases, with 14 bases lying between them. Germline CDR1 is MNHNY and CDR2 is SVGAGI (reference sequence). There are 14 residues in the CDR3. CDR3: CASSYSRGEGKQYF. The CDR3 region has the DNA TGTGCCAGCAGTTACTCGAGGGGGGAGGGGAAGCAGTACTTC.